A single sample is the source of the 10 T cell receptor beta chains below, sequenced in a study of preoperative IRX-2 immunotherapy in early breast cancer. Profiling relied on immunoSEQ multiplex PCR, and the TCRdb table lists in-frame clones only, not all of them. The sample shows about 24,000 clones, approximately 90% of them seen only once. Treatment noted: preoperative locoregional IRX-2 cytokine immunotherapy. This specimen consisted of tumor tissue, obtained after IRX-2 immunotherapy. All receptors derive from a human donor with breast cancer.

This chain uses TRBV5-6 with TRBJ1-2; 8 positions agree with TRBD1. V gave up 4 bases and J gave up 3 bases; unmatched junction bases: 8. Germline CDR1 and CDR2: SGHDT and YYEEEE. The CDR3 contains 15 residues. The CDR3 coding sequence is TGTGCCAGCAGCGGGGACCTACAGGGGGACTATGGCTACACCTTC. This translates into CASSGDLQGDYGYTF.

This sequence joins TRBV7-8 and TRBJ1-1; 9 nucleotides line up with TRBD1. CDR1 is SGHVS and CDR2 is FQNEAQ in the germline V gene. Germline trimming cut 0 bases from V and 6 bases from J; bases unmatched to any gene: 8. The CDR3 totals 16 residues. The CDR3 nucleotides are TGTGCCAGCAGCTTAGCGCTTGTGGGACAGGGATCTGAAGCTTTCTTT. Its translation: CASSLALVGQGSEAFF.

This chain links TRBV19 with TRBJ2-7; the D gene could be TRBD1 or TRBD2 (5 bases each). The V end lost 8 bases, the J end lost 7 bases, and 24 bases lay between the germline ends. The length of the CDR3 is 15 residues. Germline V gene lookup returns CDR1 LNHDA and CDR2 SQIVND (reference sequence). The CDR3 protein is CASARRGGRVEEQYF. CDR3 bases: TGTGCCAGTGCCCGACGGGGTGGCAGGGTAGAAGAGCAGTACTTC. Together with reference TRBV19 and TRBJ2-7, the CDR3 gives the full variable domain: DGGITQSPKYLFRKEGQNVTLSCEQNLNHDAMYWYRQDPGQGLRLIYYSQIVNDFQKGDIAEGYSVSREKKESFPLTVTSAQKNPTAFYLCASARRGGRVEEQYFGPGTRLTVT.

The gene calls are TRBV6-4 and TRBJ2-3; D might be TRBD2 (6 bases). V lost 2 bases and J lost 0, with 12 bases in between. CDR3 length: 16 residues. Germline assignment: CDR1 MRHNA and CDR2 SNTAGT. In DNA, the CDR3 is TGTGCCAGCAGTGACCACGGGGGTGGAAGCACAGATACGCAGTATTTT. This gives the protein CASSDHGGGSTDTQYF.

V is TRBV27 and J is TRBJ1-1; no reliable D call. This CDR3 is 13 amino acids long. The germline gives CDR1 MNHEY, CDR2 SMNVEV (reference sequence). V was cut by 7 bases and J by 0 bases, with 9 bases left in between. CDR3 amino acids: CASKGFMNTEAFF. CDR3 in DNA: TGTGCCAGCAAAGGCTTCATGAACACTGAAGCTTTCTTT.

This clone was found a few times. The gene calls are TRBV9 and TRBJ1-6; 7 nucleotides agree with TRBD1. The trim removed 4 bases at V and 5 bases at J, leaving 6 bases unmatched. This CDR3 has 15 residues. The V gene's germline CDR1 is SGDLS and CDR2 YYNGEE. CDR3 bases: TGTGCCAGCAGCCCACAGGGGCGGAATAATTCACCCCTCCACTTT. This codes for CASSPQGRNNSPLHF. Supplemented by reference TRBV9 and TRBJ1-6, the full variable domain reads DSGVTQTPKHLITATGQRVTLRCSPRSGDLSVYWYQQSLDQGLQFLIQYYNGEERAKGNILERFSAQQFPDLHSELNLSSLELGDSALYFCASSPQGRNNSPLHFGNGTRLTVT.

V is TRBV7-9 and J is TRBJ2-7; 9 nucleotides match TRBD1. The germline V gene encodes CDR1 SEHNR and CDR2 FQNEAQ (reference sequence). J was trimmed by 0 bases and V by 4 bases; bases with no gene match: 4. This CDR3 spans 15 amino acids. The CDR3 here is CASSSPGQGSYEQYF. The CDR3 DNA reads TGTGCCAGCAGCTCCCCGGGACAGGGCTCCTACGAGCAGTACTTC. Using reference TRBV7-9 and TRBJ2-7 for the parts outside the CDR3, the full variable domain is DTGVSQNPRHKITKRGQNVTFRCDPISEHNRLYWYRQTLGQGPEFLTYFQNEAQLEKSRLLSDRFSAERPKGSFSTLEIQRTEQGDSAMYLCASSSPGQGSYEQYFGPGTRLTVT.

This clone was recorded only once. The chain uses TRBV9 and TRBJ2-5; 10 nucleotides match TRBD1. The V segment lost 2 bases and the J segment 5 bases; nucleotides outside the gene matches: 3. The CDR3 loop spans 14 amino acids. The V gene's germline CDR1 is SGDLS and CDR2 YYNGEE. CDR3 nucleotides: TGTGCCAGCAGCGTCCGGGACAGGGGTGAGACCCAGTACTTC. This translates into CASSVRDRGETQYF.

The rearrangement links TRBV5-6 to TRBJ2-7; possible D gene TRBD1, 5 bases. V lost 0 bases and J lost 6, with 10 bases in between. The CDR3 is 13 residues long. The germline CDR1 and CDR2 sequences are SGHDT and YYEEEE. The CDR3 nucleotides read TGTGCCAGCAGCTTGGTTACAGGACGCGAGCAGTACGTC. Its translation: CASSLVTGREQYV.

The genes are TRBV13 and TRBJ1-3, with unresolved D. Germline CDR1 PRHDT, CDR2 FYEKMQ (reference sequence). The CDR3 has 13 residues. Trimming took 6 bases from V and 0 from J, leaving 6 bases between them. CDR3 amino acids: CASRALSGNTIYF. CDR3 nucleotide sequence: TGTGCCAGCAGGGCCCTCTCTGGAAACACCATATATTTT.